A single TCR beta chain is shown here with its context. Its antigen is unidentified. This entry is derived from a study of CXCR3-negative and CXCR3-positive naive CD8 T cells. Study-level background: Total TRB output reached about 150 million reads, about 1.5 +/- 0.3 million per library. Study-level results: Compared with CXCR3-negative naive cells, CXCR3-positive naive cells showed more hydrophobic TRB CDR3s.

Carrying UMI labels, the TRB cDNA libraries were prepared through 5' RACE. TCRdb reprocessed the 5' RACE reads, with one entry per CDR3 protein and no DNA. In all, the sample yields around 88,000 distinct CDR3 sequences. The germline V gene encodes CDR1 SQVTM and CDR2 ANQGSEA. The CDR3 has 14 residues. The sequence derives from a human donor in good health. Some clones in this sample may be carry-over from other donors' samples. This chain uses TRBV29-1 with TRBJ2-5; absent DNA, TCRdb's TRBD1 call cannot be checked. The sample consisted of naive CXCR3+ CD8+ T cells from blood. The sample's subset: CD45RO-CCR7+CD27+CD95- naive CD8+ T cells expressing CXCR3 (TNR3+). CDR3 region: CSVEKDIVQETQYF.